This T cell receptor (beta chain) was found in a study of T cells in Graves' hyperthyroidism and ophthalmopathy. The sample holds many counts of this clonotype. The antigen is undetermined. Patients aged 18 to 65 had newly diagnosed hyperthyroidism lasting under 2 months. Lactation, pregnancy, other autoimmune disease or uncontrolled infection led to exclusion of patients. The diagnostic basis comprised clinical symptoms, serum thyroxine and TRAb, thyroid ultrasound and orbital computed tomography. General observations from the study: A model of 13 V-J features distinguished ophthalmopathy from stable hyperthyroidism.

TCR beta CDR3 region amplification was performed from RNA transcripts. The study used the HTBI primer set for a first-round RT-PCR of the TCR CDR3. One entry per CDR3 protein, called by TCRdb with MiXCR from the multiplex PCR reads. Among 600,000 to 900,000 distinct CDR3 sequences listed, over 15% were seen once. CDR1 is SGHAT, CDR2 FQDESV, per germline (reference sequence). CDR3 length equals 16 residues. The V segment lost 6 bases and the J segment 5 bases; nucleotides outside the gene matches: 14. The specimen was blood. This TCR derives from a man younger than 35 with Graves' hyperthyroidism. The chain links TRBV11-1 to TRBJ1-1; 8 bases agree with TRBD1. The CDR3 DNA reads as TGTGCCAGCAGATCGACCCACAGGGGGAGAGGGACTGAAGCTTTCTTT. Translation gives CASRSTHRGRGTEAFF. Full variable domain (outside the CDR3, taken from reference TRBV11-1 and TRBJ1-1): EAEVAQSPRYKITEKSQAVAFWCDPISGHATLYWYRQILGQGPELLVQFQDESVVDDSQLPKDRFSAERLKGVDSTLKIQPAELGDSAMYLCASRSTHRGRGTEAFFGQGTRLTVV.